The rows below give T cell receptor beta chains drawn from one sample of a study of cytomegalovirus exposure and HLA in healthy donors. Data came from immunoSEQ multiplex PCR; TCRdb stores just in-frame clones and leaves some out. This table holds 100,000 to 140,000 clones, over 65% found once. The sample was PBMCs. The receptors were sampled from a woman aged 40 to 50 in good health and CMV-seropositive. Both conserved end residues are part of each CDR3. Fields, in order: V gene, clone size, D gene, J gene, CDR3 DNA, CDR3 protein. The D gene is left open where the match is weak. The size of a clone is reported for some rows only, either as once, few or many, or as a class for expanded clones.

v_call: TRBV5-1; clone_size: NA; d_call: NA; j_call: TRBJ2-5; cdr3_nt: TGCGCCAGCGGACAGCTTCAAGAGACCCAGTACTTC; cdr3_aa: CASGQLQETQYF
v_call: TRBV29-1; clone_size: NA; d_call: NA; j_call: TRBJ1-2; cdr3_nt: TGCAGCGTTACCGGGACTGCTAACTATGGCTACACCTTC; cdr3_aa: CSVTGTANYGYTF
v_call: TRBV2; clone_size: NA; d_call: NA; j_call: TRBJ2-2; cdr3_nt: TGTGCCAGCAGTGATTCTGTTTTCACCGGGGAGCTGTTTTTT; cdr3_aa: CASSDSVFTGELFF
v_call: TRBV5-4; clone_size: NA; d_call: NA; j_call: TRBJ2-5; cdr3_nt: TGTGCCAGCAGCGTAGGGGGCGGGGAGGAGACCCAGTACTTC; cdr3_aa: CASSVGGGEETQYF
v_call: TRBV2; clone_size: NA; d_call: NA; j_call: TRBJ2-1; cdr3_nt: TGTGCCAGCAGTGAAGGGGACTGGAGAAGCTCCTACAATGAGCAGTTCTTC; cdr3_aa: CASSEGDWRSSYNEQFF
v_call: TRBV6-5; clone_size: NA; d_call: NA; j_call: TRBJ2-4; cdr3_nt: TGTGCCAGCAGATCTAGTCAACAGGGCTACATTCAGTACTTC; cdr3_aa: CASRSSQQGYIQYF
v_call: TRBV4-2; clone_size: few; d_call: NA; j_call: TRBJ2-3; cdr3_nt: TGTGCCAGCAGCCAAGATACTAGTGCGGGCACAGATACGCAGTATTTT; cdr3_aa: CASSQDTSAGTDTQYF
v_call: TRBV6-5; clone_size: NA; d_call: NA; j_call: TRBJ1-4; cdr3_nt: TGTGCCAGCAGTTATAACAAAGCAACTAATGAAAAACTGTTTTTT; cdr3_aa: CASSYNKATNEKLFF
v_call: TRBV18; clone_size: NA; d_call: NA; j_call: TRBJ2-7; cdr3_nt: TGTGCCAGCTCACCGGACAGCCTGTCCTACGAGCAGTACTTC; cdr3_aa: CASSPDSLSYEQYF
v_call: TRBV6-5; clone_size: NA; d_call: TRBD1; j_call: TRBJ2-7; cdr3_nt: TGTGCCAGCAGTTACAGTACAGGGGGTAGCTCCTACGAGCAGTACTTC; cdr3_aa: CASSYSTGGSSYEQYF
v_call: TRBV7-2; clone_size: NA; d_call: TRBD1; j_call: TRBJ1-5; cdr3_nt: TGTGCCAGCAGCCTCCAGACAGGGGGCGATCAGCCCCAGCATTTT; cdr3_aa: CASSLQTGGDQPQHF
v_call: TRBV10-1; clone_size: NA; d_call: NA; j_call: TRBJ1-3; cdr3_nt: TGCGCCAGCAGCCCTTCCTCTGGAAACACCATATATTTT; cdr3_aa: CASSPSSGNTIYF
v_call: TRBV5-6; clone_size: NA; d_call: NA; j_call: TRBJ1-5; cdr3_nt: TGTGCCAGCAGCTGGGGGGGAGGAGGCAATCAGCCCCAGCATTTT; cdr3_aa: CASSWGGGGNQPQHF
v_call: TRBV7-6; clone_size: NA; d_call: NA; j_call: TRBJ1-4; cdr3_nt: TGTGCCAGCAGCTTAGGGCCGAATGAAAAACTGTTTTTT; cdr3_aa: CASSLGPNEKLFF
v_call: TRBV9; clone_size: NA; d_call: TRBD2; j_call: TRBJ2-3; cdr3_nt: TGTGCCAGCAGCCCGGCCCGGGGGGGAACAGATACGCAGTATTTT; cdr3_aa: CASSPARGGTDTQYF
v_call: TRBV2; clone_size: NA; d_call: TRBD2; j_call: TRBJ2-1; cdr3_nt: TGTGCCAGCATATCGGCTAGCGGGGGTTACAATGAGCAGTTCTTC; cdr3_aa: CASISASGGYNEQFF
v_call: TRBV30; clone_size: NA; d_call: TRBD1; j_call: TRBJ1-2; cdr3_nt: TGTGCCTGGAGGGCCCTAGACAGGGCGAATGGCTACACCTTC; cdr3_aa: CAWRALDRANGYTF
v_call: TRBV29-1; clone_size: once; d_call: NA; j_call: TRBJ2-1; cdr3_nt: TGCAGCCGACAGAGTGAGCAGTTCTTC; cdr3_aa: CSRQSEQFF
v_call: TRBV19; clone_size: NA; d_call: NA; j_call: TRBJ2-5; cdr3_nt: TGTGCCAGTAGTGAGGATCTGGGGCGAGAGACCCAGTACTTC; cdr3_aa: CASSEDLGRETQYF
v_call: TRBV5-4; clone_size: NA; d_call: TRBD1; j_call: TRBJ1-2; cdr3_nt: TGTGCCAGCAGCTCTCTTCCGGGACAGGGCACTTCTGGCTACACCTTC; cdr3_aa: CASSSLPGQGTSGYTF
v_call: TRBV7-2; clone_size: NA; d_call: NA; j_call: TRBJ2-7; cdr3_nt: TGTGCCAGCAGCTCGGGATATTCAACGAGGGAGCAGTACTTC; cdr3_aa: CASSSGYSTREQYF
v_call: TRBV5-1; clone_size: NA; d_call: NA; j_call: TRBJ1-1; cdr3_nt: TGCGCCAGCAGCCCCTTACAGGCGAACACTGAAGCTTTCTTT; cdr3_aa: CASSPLQANTEAFF
v_call: TRBV5-4; clone_size: NA; d_call: NA; j_call: TRBJ2-5; cdr3_nt: TGTGCCAGCAGCCCGTCAGCGGCGCGGGAGACCCAGTACTTC; cdr3_aa: CASSPSAARETQYF
v_call: TRBV7-2; clone_size: NA; d_call: NA; j_call: TRBJ1-6; cdr3_nt: TGTGCCAGCAGCTTTCAGTCACCCCTCCACTTT; cdr3_aa: CASSFQSPLHF
v_call: TRBV9; clone_size: NA; d_call: NA; j_call: TRBJ1-1; cdr3_nt: TGTGCCAGCAGCGTAGCCGGAGGGGAGAGGGCCACTGAAGCTTTCTTT; cdr3_aa: CASSVAGGERATEAFF
v_call: TRBV5-6; clone_size: NA; d_call: TRBD1; j_call: TRBJ1-6; cdr3_nt: TGTGCCAGCAGCTTGGACAGGGGTAATTCACCCCTCCACTTT; cdr3_aa: CASSLDRGNSPLHF
v_call: TRBV5-1; clone_size: few; d_call: NA; j_call: TRBJ2-7; cdr3_nt: TGCGCCAGCAGCCCCAGGCCAGGGTCAAGGGAGGACGAGCAGTACTTC; cdr3_aa: CASSPRPGSREDEQYF
v_call: TRBV23-1; clone_size: NA; d_call: NA; j_call: TRBJ2-7; cdr3_nt: TGCGCCAGCAGTCAATCAGCACCCCACGCTCCACCCCCCTACGAGCAGTACTTC; cdr3_aa: CASSQSAPHAPPPYEQYF
v_call: TRBV2; clone_size: NA; d_call: NA; j_call: TRBJ1-1; cdr3_nt: TGTGCCAGCACCCAAGGGAAACGGGGGAACACTGAAGCTTTCTTT; cdr3_aa: CASTQGKRGNTEAFF
v_call: TRBV5-1; clone_size: NA; d_call: NA; j_call: TRBJ1-1; cdr3_nt: TGCGCCAGCATGGGTTCAGGGACTGAAGCTTTCTTT; cdr3_aa: CASMGSGTEAFF
v_call: TRBV29-1; clone_size: NA; d_call: NA; j_call: TRBJ1-5; cdr3_nt: TGCAGCGTGGGCGACAGCCGAGATAGCAATCAGCCCCAGCATTTT; cdr3_aa: CSVGDSRDSNQPQHF
v_call: TRBV7-2; clone_size: once; d_call: NA; j_call: TRBJ2-2; cdr3_nt: TGTGCCAGCAGCTTAGGGTCTGGGGCAATGGTCACCGGGGAGCTGTTTTTT; cdr3_aa: CASSLGSGAMVTGELFF
v_call: TRBV6-5; clone_size: few; d_call: NA; j_call: TRBJ1-1; cdr3_nt: TGTGCCAGTGGCTTCGGAGGATTGAACACTGAAGCTTTCTTT; cdr3_aa: CASGFGGLNTEAFF
v_call: TRBV6-1; clone_size: NA; d_call: NA; j_call: TRBJ2-5; cdr3_nt: TGTGCCAGCATCCGACAGGTACAAGAGACCCAGTACTTC; cdr3_aa: CASIRQVQETQYF
v_call: TRBV7-9; clone_size: NA; d_call: NA; j_call: TRBJ1-5; cdr3_nt: TGTGCCAGCAGCAGTGGACAGCCCGGCAATCAGCCCCAGCATTTT; cdr3_aa: CASSSGQPGNQPQHF
v_call: TRBV4-1; clone_size: few; d_call: NA; j_call: TRBJ1-2; cdr3_nt: TGCGCCAGCAGCCAAGATGCGGGGAACTATGGCTACACCTTC; cdr3_aa: CASSQDAGNYGYTF
v_call: TRBV10-3; clone_size: few; d_call: NA; j_call: TRBJ2-3; cdr3_nt: TGTGCCATCATGAAGGCGGGGACAGTTAAAGGCACAGATACGCAGTATTTT; cdr3_aa: CAIMKAGTVKGTDTQYF
v_call: TRBV5-1; clone_size: NA; d_call: NA; j_call: TRBJ2-7; cdr3_nt: TGCGCCAGCAGCTTCCACAGAGACCCGTACGAGCAGTACTTC; cdr3_aa: CASSFHRDPYEQYF
v_call: TRBV30; clone_size: NA; d_call: NA; j_call: TRBJ2-3; cdr3_nt: TGTGCCTGGAGTCACTCCCCAGATACGCAGTATTTT; cdr3_aa: CAWSHSPDTQYF
v_call: TRBV2; clone_size: few; d_call: NA; j_call: TRBJ1-5; cdr3_nt: TGTGCCAGCAGTCCCACAGGGAATCAGCCCCAGCATTTT; cdr3_aa: CASSPTGNQPQHF
v_call: TRBV5-1; clone_size: few; d_call: TRBD1; j_call: TRBJ1-2; cdr3_nt: TGCGCCAGCAGCAGACAGGGAAGTGACGGCTACACCTTC; cdr3_aa: CASSRQGSDGYTF
v_call: TRBV4-2; clone_size: NA; d_call: NA; j_call: TRBJ1-5; cdr3_nt: TGTGCCAGCAGCCAAGATTCAGAAAGCAATCAGCCCCAGCATTTT; cdr3_aa: CASSQDSESNQPQHF
v_call: TRBV5-1; clone_size: NA; d_call: NA; j_call: TRBJ2-2; cdr3_nt: TGCGCCAGCAAGGAGACTAGTCCCGGGGAGCTGTTTTTT; cdr3_aa: CASKETSPGELFF
v_call: TRBV5-1; clone_size: NA; d_call: TRBD2; j_call: TRBJ2-3; cdr3_nt: TGCGCCAGCAGCACCAGCGGGGGACCTAGCACAGATACGCAGTATTTT; cdr3_aa: CASSTSGGPSTDTQYF
v_call: TRBV7-8; clone_size: once; d_call: NA; j_call: TRBJ1-3; cdr3_nt: TGTGCCAGCAGCTCCACTGGAAACACCATATATTTT; cdr3_aa: CASSSTGNTIYF
v_call: TRBV30; clone_size: NA; d_call: NA; j_call: TRBJ1-5; cdr3_nt: TGTGCCTGGGCCAGCGGGGGGGGCAATCAGCCCCAGCATTTT; cdr3_aa: CAWASGGGNQPQHF
v_call: TRBV10-1; clone_size: NA; d_call: TRBD2; j_call: TRBJ2-3; cdr3_nt: TGCGCCAGCAGTGCTCTAGTCGGGGGGGCCACAGATACGCAGTATTTT; cdr3_aa: CASSALVGGATDTQYF
v_call: TRBV5-1; clone_size: NA; d_call: TRBD1; j_call: TRBJ2-5; cdr3_nt: TGCGCCAGCAGCTTGGAAGGGGGCGTAGAGACCCAGTACTTC; cdr3_aa: CASSLEGGVETQYF
v_call: TRBV5-1; clone_size: NA; d_call: TRBD1; j_call: TRBJ1-1; cdr3_nt: TGCGCCAGCAGCTTGGGACAGGGGGTCAAAGCTTTCTTT; cdr3_aa: CASSLGQGVKAFF
v_call: TRBV5-1; clone_size: few; d_call: TRBD1; j_call: TRBJ1-2; cdr3_nt: TGCGCCAGCAGCAGGGGGGACAGGGCCACTAGCTACACCTTC; cdr3_aa: CASSRGDRATSYTF
v_call: TRBV4-2; clone_size: NA; d_call: NA; j_call: TRBJ1-1; cdr3_nt: TGTGCCAGCAGCCAAGGGGGGGGCCGGCTCTTT; cdr3_aa: CASSQGGGRLF